Below, 29 T cell receptor beta chains from the same sample are listed, as sequenced in a study of cytomegalovirus exposure and HLA in healthy donors (dated by TCRdb to between 2016 and 2019). The library was prepared using the immunoSEQ multiplex PCR assay. For the multiplex PCR, a mixture combining 60 forward primers for TCR Vbeta segments and 13 reverse primers for TCR Jbeta segments was used. Drawn from immuneACCESS, this table holds only the in-frame rearrangements with V and J called that TCRdb kept. Clones are partly lost; checked studies trace under half to an unresolved V gene and leave the rest unexplained. This sample comprises around 120,000 clones, approximately 80% of them detected only once. The ten top clones hold more than 3% of the sample. The sequencing input was PBMCs. The receptors here all came from a male donor in good health and CMV-seronegative.

This clone appeared a single time. Other DNA sequences in the sample encode the same CDR3. The chain combines TRBV10-1 with TRBJ1-1; D unclear. Germline V CDR1 and CDR2: WNHNN, SYGVQD (reference sequence). Trimming removed 10 bases at V and 3 bases at J, with 15 bases between. The CDR3 contains 13 residues. The CDR3 DNA reads as TGCGCCAAGACGGACGGAGGGTACACTGAAGCTTTCTTT. Its protein is CAKTDGGYTEAFF.

CDR3 loop: CASSPGAGAGTEAFF. The CDR3 DNA reads TGTGCCAGCTCACCAGGGGCGGGGGCTGGCACTGAAGCTTTCTTT. The chain links TRBV18 to TRBJ1-1; a weak D match, TRBD1 (6 bases). The V gene lost 2 bases and the J gene lost 4 bases, with 14 bases spanning the gap. From germline, CDR1 is KGHSH and CDR2 LQKENI. The CDR3 contains 15 residues. Full variable domain (missing parts from reference TRBV18 and TRBJ1-1): NAGVMQNPRHLVRRRGQEARLRCSPMKGHSHVYWYRQLPEEGLKFMVYLQKENIIDESGMPKERFSAEFPKEGPSILRIQQVVRGDSAAYFCASSPGAGAGTEAFFGQGTRLTVV.

The rearrangement links TRBV30 to TRBJ1-6; D may be TRBD1 (6 bases). The CDR3 covers 14 residues. V was trimmed by 8 bases and J by 10 bases, leaving 21 bases between them. CDR1 GTSNPN and CDR2 SVGIG come from the germline V gene (reference sequence). The CDR3 loop reads CAGKVGGLQSPLHF. The CDR3 coding sequence is TGTGCCGGGAAGGTTGGGGGCCTCCAGTCACCCCTCCACTTT.

The chain has TRBV4-3 and TRBJ2-1; TRBD1 matches 7 bases. The CDR3 has 16 amino acids. The J segment lost 6 bases and the V segment lost 5 bases, leaving 13 bases of the junction unmatched. The germline gives CDR1 LGHNA, CDR2 YSLEER. CDR3 sequence: CASSVRPGGTPNEQFF. CDR3 nucleotide sequence: TGCGCCAGCAGCGTACGTCCAGGGGGTACTCCCAATGAGCAGTTCTTC.

This chain joins TRBV30 and TRBJ1-6; no firm D call. Deletions cut 5 bases from V and 0 bases from J, with 11 bases between. The CDR3 is made up of 15 amino acids. Germline CDR1 and CDR2: GTSNPN and SVGIG (reference sequence). CDR3 in amino acids: CAWARASSYNSPLHF. In nucleotides, the CDR3 is TGTGCCTGGGCGAGGGCCAGCTCCTATAATTCACCCCTCCACTTT.

This clone has only one observation. The chain joins TRBV4-3 to TRBJ2-3; perhaps TRBD2 as D (7 bases). The germline gives CDR1 LGHNA, CDR2 YSLEER. The CDR3 totals 14 residues. Trimming cost V 0 bases and J 4 bases, with 8 bases left between them. The CDR3 DNA sequence: TGCGCCAGCAGCCAAGAGGGGGGGCCAGATACGCAGTATTTT. Its protein is CASSQEGGPDTQYF.

This chain joins TRBV6-5 and TRBJ2-2, with TRBD1 matching 9 bases. Trimming cost V 2 bases and J 7 bases; bases outside gene matches: 8. The CDR3 spans 16 residues. The germline CDR1 and CDR2 sequences are MNHEY and SVGAGI. The CDR3 reads CASSYERTGDFGELFF. In DNA, the CDR3 is TGTGCCAGCAGTTACGAAAGGACAGGGGATTTCGGGGAGCTGTTTTTT.

The chain links TRBV30 to TRBJ2-7, with 7 bases matching TRBD1. CDR1 is GTSNPN, CDR2 SVGIG, per germline (reference sequence). The CDR3 is made up of 15 amino acids. J lost 2 bases, V lost 0 bases, and 7 bases had no gene match. Written as DNA, the CDR3 is TGTGCCTGGAGTGTACAGTCAGGGGGTCCCTACGAGCAGTACTTC. Its translation is CAWSVQSGGPYEQYF.

The chain is built from TRBV30 and TRBJ2-1; 14 bases fit TRBD2. With V trimmed by 4 bases and J by 1 base, 18 bases remained unmatched. This CDR3 is 21 amino acids long. Germline V gene data show CDR1 as GTSNPN and CDR2 as SVGIG (reference sequence). The chain's CDR3 is CAWTGDGWTSGGWSSYNEQFF. CDR3 bases: TGTGCCTGGACGGGGGACGGGTGGACTAGCGGGGGGTGGAGTTCCTACAATGAGCAGTTCTTC.

The CDR3 sequence: CASSVNTGGSLNGYTF. The CDR3, as DNA: TGTGCCAGTAGTGTGAACACAGGGGGGTCTTTGAATGGCTACACCTTC. This chain joins TRBV19 and TRBJ1-2; the match to TRBD1 covers 8 bases. The J segment lost 6 bases and the V segment lost 5 bases, leaving 14 bases of the junction unmatched. The V gene's germline CDR1 is LNHDA and CDR2 SQIVND (reference sequence). This CDR3 has 16 amino acids.

J is TRBJ1-5 and V is TRBV28; TRBD1 might be the D (6 bases). Germline CDR1 and CDR2: MDHEN and SYDVKM. The CDR3 loop spans 14 amino acids. V was shortened by 5 bases and J by 7 bases, with 15 bases between the two germline ends. The DNA of the CDR3 is TGTGCCAGCAGTCGGACAGTCAGGGGCCAGCCCCAGCATTTT. It codes for CASSRTVRGQPQHF. The full variable domain, with the rest looked up from reference TRBV28 and TRBJ1-5, is DVKVTQSSRYLVKRTGEKVFLECVQDMDHENMFWYRQDPGLGLRLIYFSYDVKMKEKGDIPEGYSVSREKKERFSLILESASTNQTSMYLCASSRTVRGQPQHFGDGTRLSIL.

The chain uses TRBV18 and TRBJ1-4; D uncertain. CDR3 size: 16 residues. CDR1 is KGHSH and CDR2 is LQKENI in the germline V gene. The ends were cut back, 3 bases at V and 4 bases at J, with 15 bases in the middle. In nucleotides, the CDR3 is TGTGCCAGCTCACCCTCCCATGGGCAGGATAATGAAAAACTGTTTTTT. Translating it yields CASSPSHGQDNEKLFF.

This clone was seen a few times. The chain links TRBV9 to TRBJ2-3, with 10 positions matching TRBD2. The CDR3 length is 16 residues. The V and J ends lost 5 bases and 0 bases, in that order; junction bases with no gene match: 6. Germline values: CDR1 SGDLS, CDR2 YYNGEE. This chain's CDR3 is CASSYVAGGSTDTQYF. The CDR3 DNA is TGTGCCAGCAGTTATGTAGCGGGGGGAAGCACAGATACGCAGTATTTT.

V usage is TRBV27 and J usage is TRBJ2-7, with 12 bases fitting TRBD1. V lost 7 bases and J lost 5; bases outside the gene matches: 3. Per germline, CDR1 MNHEY and CDR2 SMNVEV (reference sequence). CDR3 length: 13 amino acids. CDR3 nucleotide sequence: TGTGCCAGCACCGGGACAGGGGGCAACGAGCAGTACTTC. Its translation: CASTGTGGNEQYF.

The J gene is TRBJ1-2, the V gene TRBV4-1, with 8 bases that match TRBD1. Trimming removed 5 bases from V and 6 bases from J; junction bases left unmatched: 11. Germline assignment: CDR1 MGHRA and CDR2 YSYEKL. CDR3 size: 15 residues. The CDR3 reads CASSAPGQGQDGYTF. The DNA for the CDR3 is TGCGCCAGCAGCGCTCCTGGACAGGGTCAGGATGGCTACACCTTC.

The chain uses TRBV27 and TRBJ2-7; 7 positions agree with TRBD1. Germline V lookup: CDR1 MNHEY, CDR2 SMNVEV (reference sequence). This CDR3 comprises 17 residues. J gave up 1 base and V 3 bases, and 12 bases lay outside the gene matches. The chain's CDR3 is CASSFRGTPSYSYEQYF. The CDR3 DNA reads as TGTGCCAGCAGTTTCAGGGGGACGCCTTCGTATTCCTACGAGCAGTACTTC.

The chain is built from TRBV6-5 and TRBJ2-1; D may be TRBD1 (5 bases). Deletions cut 6 bases from V and 5 bases from J, with 14 bases between. The CDR3 has 14 amino acids. Germline CDR1 is MNHEY and CDR2 is SVGAGI. The CDR3 DNA sequence: TGTGCCAGCAGCAGGGCCTATGCCAACAATGAGCAGTTCTTC. Translating it yields CASSRAYANNEQFF.

The genes are TRBV6-5 and TRBJ1-6; a weak D match, TRBD1 (6 bases). V shed 0 bases and J shed 10 bases, with 10 bases lying between them. Germline-derived CDR1 and CDR2 are MNHEY and SVGAGI. This CDR3 contains 14 residues. CDR3 region: CASSYSTRGSPLHF. CDR3 nucleotides: TGTGCCAGCAGTTACTCGACCAGGGGCTCACCCCTCCACTTT.

This chain uses TRBV4-1 with TRBJ2-5; maybe TRBD1 (6 bases). This CDR3 contains 14 residues. Germline CDR1 reads MGHRA; CDR2 reads YSYEKL. Trimming left V 2 bases short and J 1 base short, with 8 bases between. CDR3 sequence: CASSQKQGQETQYF. DNA for the CDR3: TGCGCCAGCAGCCAAAAACAGGGCCAAGAGACCCAGTACTTC.

This clone appeared a single time. V and J are TRBV28 and TRBJ2-5, with a weak D call TRBD2 (5 bases). TRBJ2-7 explains the end of the DNA better; the J call may be wrong. Germline CDR1 MDHEN, CDR2 SYDVKM. The CDR3 contains 14 residues. CDR3 nucleotide sequence: TGTGCCAGCAGTTTACTTCGGGGTTCCTACGAGCAGTACTTC. Its protein product is CASSLLRGSYEQYF.

The chain employs TRBV27 and TRBJ1-1; possible D gene TRBD1, 5 bases. V was shortened by 6 bases and J by 1 base, with 15 bases between the two germline ends. The CDR3 runs to 15 residues. The germline CDR1 and CDR2 sequences are MNHEY and SMNVEV (reference sequence). CDR3 region: CASRVWGDKNTEAFF. DNA for the CDR3: TGTGCCAGCAGGGTTTGGGGCGATAAGAACACTGAAGCTTTCTTT.

The chain has TRBV4-3 and TRBJ1-2; 7 positions match TRBD1. The CDR3 covers 15 residues. V shed 0 bases and J 2 bases; nucleotides not matched to a gene: 3. Germline V gives CDR1 LGHNA, CDR2 YSLEER. Written as DNA, the CDR3 is TGCGCCAGCAGCCAAGATATAGGGGGCAACTATGGCTACACCTTC. Translation: CASSQDIGGNYGYTF.

The chain links TRBV9 to TRBJ1-2; perhaps TRBD1 as D (6 bases). Trimming removed 6 bases at V and 2 bases at J, with 14 bases between. Looked up from germline, CDR1 is SGDLS and CDR2 is YYNGEE. The length of the CDR3 is 14 residues. As DNA, the CDR3 is TGTGCCAGCACTAAGGGGGGGGGCAACTATGGCTACACCTTC. Its protein is CASTKGGGNYGYTF.

The chain links TRBV4-1 to TRBJ2-4; D possibly corresponds to TRBD2 (7 bases). The germline V gene has CDR1 MGHRA and CDR2 YSYEKL. Between the trimmed V and J ends, which lost 4 bases and 8 bases, there was a span of 12 bases. This CDR3 has 13 amino acids. CDR3 nucleotides: TGCGCCAGCAGCCCCGGGGAGGGGGACATTCAGTACTTC. Translation: CASSPGEGDIQYF.

This clone was seen a few times. This chain uses TRBV19 with TRBJ1-1, with D possibly being TRBD1 (5 bases). The CDR3 sequence is 15 residues long. CDR1 is LNHDA and CDR2 is SQIVND in the germline V gene (reference sequence). Trimming took 4 bases from V and 5 from J, leaving 17 bases between them. The CDR3 bases are TGTGCCAGTAGTAAAACCTCGGGGGGGGAGACTGAAGCTTTCTTT. It encodes CASSKTSGGETEAFF.

The chain links TRBV11-2 to TRBJ2-5, with 7 bases matching TRBD1. Germline V gene data show CDR1 as SGHAT and CDR2 as FQNNGV. The J segment lost 12 bases and the V segment lost 6 bases, leaving 7 bases of the junction unmatched. The CDR3 runs to 11 residues. CDR3 sequence reads: CASSPGQREYF. In nucleotides, the CDR3 is TGTGCCAGCAGTCCGGGACAGCGTGAGTACTTC. The variable domain in full, completed from reference TRBV11-2 and TRBJ2-5, reads EAGVAQSPRYKIIEKRQSVAFWCNPISGHATLYWYQQILGQGPKLLIQFQNNGVVDDSQLPKDRFSAERLKGVDSTLKIQPAKLEDSAVYLCASSPGQREYFGPGTRLLVL.

CDR3 region: CASSSDRALGNTIYF. CDR3 nucleotides: TGCGCCAGCAGCTCGGACAGGGCTTTGGGAAACACCATATATTTT. The chain employs TRBV5-1 and TRBJ1-3; TRBD1 agrees at 8 bases. Germline values: CDR1 SGHRS, CDR2 YFSETQ. J gave up 4 bases and V 3 bases, and 6 bases lay outside the gene matches. This CDR3 has 15 amino acids.

The rearrangement links TRBV6-4 to TRBJ2-1, with TRBD1 matching over 10 bases. Trimming cost V 5 bases and J 7 bases; bases outside gene matches: 14. The CDR3 has 17 residues. Germline V gene lookup returns CDR1 MRHNA and CDR2 SNTAGT. CDR3 sequence: CASSSQPPGQGLNEQFF. In DNA form, the CDR3 reads TGTGCCAGCAGTAGCCAGCCGCCGGGACAGGGGTTAAATGAGCAGTTCTTC.

The chain combines TRBV6-1 with TRBJ1-3, with 7 bases that match TRBD1. After removal of 4 bases from V and 1 base from J, the junction contained 4 bases not matched to a gene. Germline V gene sequence: CDR1 MNHNS, CDR2 SASEGT. The CDR3 length is 15 residues. This CDR3 reads CASSAGTASGNTIYF. CDR3 DNA: TGTGCCAGCAGTGCCGGGACAGCTTCTGGAAACACCATATATTTT.